Listed below are T cell receptor beta chains from one sample, sequenced in a study of regulatory T cells in long-lasting Graves disease. One entry per CDR3 protein, called by TCRdb with MiXCR from the multiplex PCR reads. The sample holds 680,000 or so distinct CDR3 sequences; roughly 16% are singletons and the top ten take approximately 18%. This same sample was also taken into another study, of T cells in Graves' hyperthyroidism and ophthalmopathy.

Sequences were derived from peripheral blood mononuclear cells (PBMCs), sampled at new diagnosis, from a patient treated with antithyroid drugs. The source is a woman between 25 and 40 years old with Graves disease. Both conserved end residues are part of each CDR3. D genes are given only for firm matches. Rows may omit the clone size; those that give it use once, few, many or a size class.

J gene: TRBJ2-1
V gene: TRBV19
clone size: -
CDR3 length: 16
D gene: TRBD2
CDR3 protein: CASKSYAGVSYNEQFF
CDR3 DNA: TGTGCCAGTAAGTCTTACGCGGGAGTTAGCTACAATGAGCAGTTCTTC

J gene: TRBJ2-2
V gene: TRBV6-1
clone size: many
CDR3 length: 17
D gene: -
CDR3 protein: CASRKLQGYANTGELFF
CDR3 DNA: TGTGCCAGCAGAAAACTTCAGGGGTATGCGAACACCGGGGAGCTGTTTTTT

J gene: TRBJ1-1
V gene: TRBV19
clone size: few
CDR3 length: 13
D gene: -
CDR3 protein: CASTKGGNTEAFF
CDR3 DNA: TGTGCCAGTACCAAAGGGGGGAACACTGAAGCTTTCTTT

J gene: TRBJ2-2
V gene: TRBV12-3/TRBV12-4
clone size: many
CDR3 length: 13
D gene: -
CDR3 protein: CASEARGTGELFF
CDR3 DNA: TGTGCCAGCGAGGCCCGAGGGACCGGGGAGCTGTTTTTT

J gene: TRBJ2-1
V gene: TRBV30
clone size: -
CDR3 length: 14
D gene: -
CDR3 protein: CAWSVGLAVDEQFF
CDR3 DNA: -

J gene: TRBJ1-2
V gene: TRBV28
clone size: many
CDR3 length: 18
D gene: -
CDR3 protein: CASSLEGSPDSLNYGYTF
CDR3 DNA: TGTGCCAGCAGTTTAGAGGGTAGTCCGGACAGCCTTAACTATGGCTACACCTTC

J gene: TRBJ1-5
V gene: TRBV28
clone size: many
CDR3 length: 15
D gene: -
CDR3 protein: CASSSGSGRNQPQHF
CDR3 DNA: TGTGCCAGCAGTTCAGGGTCGGGCCGCAATCAGCCCCAGCATTTT

J gene: TRBJ1-2
V gene: TRBV29-1
clone size: -
CDR3 length: 12
D gene: -
CDR3 protein: CSVAGSYYGYTF
CDR3 DNA: TGCAGCGTTGCTGGCAGCTACTATGGCTACACCTTC

J gene: TRBJ2-7
V gene: TRBV12-3/TRBV12-4
clone size: many
CDR3 length: 14
D gene: -
CDR3 protein: CASSPLEEGYEQYF
CDR3 DNA: TGTGCCAGCAGTCCCCTAGAGGAGGGCTACGAGCAGTACTTC

J gene: TRBJ2-5
V gene: TRBV28
clone size: -
CDR3 length: 12
D gene: -
CDR3 protein: CASSPPPGTQYF
CDR3 DNA: TGTGCCAGCAGCCCCCCCCCGGGGACCCAGTACTTC

J gene: TRBJ1-2
V gene: TRBV28
clone size: few
CDR3 length: 15
D gene: TRBD1
CDR3 protein: CASSLADRGTYGYTF
CDR3 DNA: TGTGCCAGCAGTTTAGCGGACAGGGGCACCTATGGCTACACCTTC

J gene: TRBJ2-3
V gene: TRBV10-3
clone size: -
CDR3 length: 19
D gene: -
CDR3 protein: CAISRWLQGRGSSTDTQYF
CDR3 DNA: TGTGCCATCAGTCGTTGGTTACAGGGCCGAGGTTCGAGCACAGATACGCAGTATTTT

J gene: TRBJ2-2
V gene: TRBV12-3/TRBV12-4
clone size: -
CDR3 length: 17
D gene: -
CDR3 protein: CASSQRLLASWTGELFF
CDR3 DNA: TGTGCCAGCAGTCAAAGGCTGCTAGCTTCGTGGACCGGGGAGCTGTTTTTT

J gene: TRBJ2-2
V gene: TRBV29-1
clone size: few
CDR3 length: 13
D gene: TRBD1
CDR3 protein: CSVQGTPGGELFF
CDR3 DNA: TGCAGCGTACAGGGGACGCCCGGCGGGGAGCTGTTTTTT

J gene: TRBJ2-7
V gene: TRBV3-1
clone size: few
CDR3 length: 16
D gene: TRBD2
CDR3 protein: CASSRLAGGPYYEQYF
CDR3 DNA: TGTGCCAGCAGCCGACTAGCGGGTGGTCCTTACTACGAGCAGTACTTC

J gene: TRBJ2-7
V gene: TRBV6-5
clone size: few
CDR3 length: 15
D gene: -
CDR3 protein: CASSYSITGLYEQYF
CDR3 DNA: TGTGCCAGCAGTTACTCGATAACAGGTCTCTACGAGCAGTACTTC

J gene: TRBJ1-4
V gene: TRBV11-3
clone size: few
CDR3 length: 16
D gene: TRBD1
CDR3 protein: CASSFRQGISEEKLFF
CDR3 DNA: TGTGCCAGCAGCTTCCGACAGGGGATATCAGAAGAAAAACTGTTTTTT

J gene: TRBJ1-5
V gene: TRBV20-1
clone size: many
CDR3 length: 17
D gene: TRBD1
CDR3 protein: CSAAGTGRDNSNQPQHF
CDR3 DNA: TGCAGTGCTGCCGGGACAGGGAGGGATAATAGCAATCAGCCCCAGCATTTT

J gene: TRBJ1-2
V gene: TRBV29-1
clone size: -
CDR3 length: 13
D gene: -
CDR3 protein: CSVESWVGEGYTF
CDR3 DNA: TGCAGCGTTGAATCTTGGGTTGGGGAGGGCTACACCTTC

J gene: TRBJ2-7
V gene: TRBV29-1
clone size: -
CDR3 length: 11
D gene: -
CDR3 protein: CSVEMAYEQYF
CDR3 DNA: TGCAGCGTTGAAATGGCCTACGAGCAGTACTTC

J gene: TRBJ2-2
V gene: TRBV5-1
clone size: -
CDR3 length: 16
D gene: TRBD1
CDR3 protein: CASSQLTGVATGELFF
CDR3 DNA: TGCGCCAGCAGCCAGCTGACAGGGGTCGCCACCGGGGAGCTGTTTTTT

J gene: TRBJ2-1
V gene: TRBV7-2
clone size: many
CDR3 length: 13
D gene: TRBD2
CDR3 protein: CASSLGGRDEQFF
CDR3 DNA: TGTGCCAGCAGCTTAGGGGGGAGGGATGAGCAGTTCTTC